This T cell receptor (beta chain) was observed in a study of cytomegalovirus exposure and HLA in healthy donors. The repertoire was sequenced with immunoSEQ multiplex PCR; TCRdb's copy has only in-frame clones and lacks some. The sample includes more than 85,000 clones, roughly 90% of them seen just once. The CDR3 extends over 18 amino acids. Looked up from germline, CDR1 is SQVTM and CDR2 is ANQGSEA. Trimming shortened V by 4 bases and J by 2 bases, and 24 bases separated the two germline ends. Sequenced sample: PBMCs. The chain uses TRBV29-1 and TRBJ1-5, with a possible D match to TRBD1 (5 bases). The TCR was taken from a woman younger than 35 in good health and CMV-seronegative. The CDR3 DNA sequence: TGCAGCGTTGGCCGGCGGACACGCAAAACCCGGGGCAATCAGCCCCAGCATTTT. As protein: CSVGRRTRKTRGNQPQHF.